A single sample gave rise to the 2 T cell receptor beta chains below, sequenced in a study of T cells in Graves' hyperthyroidism and ophthalmopathy (dated by TCRdb to about 2019). Library preparation employed multiplex PCR. TCRdb names Illumina HiSeq 2000 as the instrument used. The TCR beta CDR3 regions were amplified from RNA transcripts. For the first round of RT-PCR on the TCR CDR3, the HTBI primer set was used together with the Qiagen OneStep RT-PCR kit. Through fastp at Q25 and MiXCR, TCRdb rebuilt clones from the public reads, retaining in-frame beta chains. Every CDR3 protein is listed once, alongside the most common genes and DNA of its rows. In this sample the table shows about 590,000 distinct CDR3 sequences, around 14% of which occur a single time. In total, the top ten clones hold about 7% of the sample. Input material: blood. The source of these receptors is a woman under 30 with Graves' ophthalmopathy.

This clonotype was detected only a few times. The V call is TRBV6-1, the J call TRBJ1-4; D gene uncertain. Germline V CDR1 and CDR2: MNHNS, SASEGT. The V gene lost 5 bases and the J gene lost 0 bases, with 10 bases spanning the gap. CDR3 size: 15 residues. The CDR3 sequence: CASSPRPATNEKLFF. The CDR3 coding sequence is TGTGCCAGCAGTCCCAGACCCGCAACTAATGAAAAACTGTTTTTT.

Only a few counts were recorded for this clonotype. The chain combines TRBV30 with TRBJ2-1; 7 bases align to TRBD2. The V segment lost 3 bases and the J segment 8 bases; nucleotides outside the gene matches: 7. Germline CDR1 reads GTSNPN; CDR2 reads SVGIG (reference sequence). The CDR3 runs to 13 residues. The CDR3 nucleotides are TGTGCCTGGAGGGGGGAGGGCCGGTATGAGCAGTTCTTC. This translates into CAWRGEGRYEQFF.